These 8 T cell receptor beta chains originate from one sample sequenced in a study of shared clonotypes between healthy human individuals. Assay used: immunoSEQ multiplex PCR; TCRdb lists only in-frame clones, some missing. The sample shows fewer than 1.6 million clones, less than 99% of them seen only once. Material: naive CD4+ T cells sorted from blood. Subset specified: CD45RA+ positively selected. These receptors all stem from a man aged 30 to 39 in good health.

This chain links TRBV18 with TRBJ2-7; 10 bases map to TRBD1. Germline CDR1 reads KGHSH; CDR2 reads LQKENI. The CDR3 consists of 14 residues. The J segment lost 7 bases and the V segment lost 4 bases, leaving 7 bases of the junction unmatched. CDR3 in DNA: TGTGCCAGCTCACTAGGGACAGGGGCGGGAGAGCAGTACTTC. Translated: CASSLGTGAGEQYF.

This clone was recorded once. The chain has TRBV14 and TRBJ2-1; no reliable D call. V dropped 1 base and J dropped 4 bases, with 8 bases sitting between them. This CDR3 has 14 amino acids. The germline V gene has CDR1 SGHDN and CDR2 FVKESK. The DNA of the CDR3 is TGTGCCAGCAGCCAAGGTCGACAATACAATGAGCAGTTCTTC. Amino acids: CASSQGRQYNEQFF.

The chain couples TRBV18 to TRBJ2-2; D call uncertain. The germline V gene encodes CDR1 KGHSH and CDR2 LQKENI. The CDR3 totals 14 residues. V dropped 5 bases and J dropped 4 bases, with 11 bases sitting between them. CDR3 sequence (DNA): TGTGCCAGCTCATTCCGGGTCAGCACCGGGGAGCTGTTTTTT. Translation: CASSFRVSTGELFF.

This sequence joins TRBV6-5 and TRBJ2-7; D not certain. Per germline, CDR1 MNHEY and CDR2 SVGAGI. V was clipped by 6 bases and J by 11 bases, with 20 bases between them. This CDR3 spans 13 amino acids. CDR3 nucleotides: TGTGCCAGCAGACCCCCAGGCGACGAGGTCGAGTACTTC. It yields the protein CASRPPGDEVEYF.

This chain links TRBV6-5 with TRBJ1-3, with D possibly being TRBD1 (6 bases). This CDR3 spans 15 amino acids. Trimming removed 7 bases from V and 0 bases from J, with 13 bases in between. Germline CDR1 reads MNHEY; CDR2 reads SVGAGI. CDR3 in amino acids: CASTATGSSGNTIYF. For the CDR3, the DNA is TGTGCCAGCACCGCAACAGGGAGCTCTGGAAACACCATATATTTT.

This clone was recorded a few times. Distinct nucleotide sequences in the sample also encode this CDR3. CDR3 DNA: TGTGCCAGCAGTTTAGAAGATACGCAGTATTTT. This encodes CASSLEDTQYF. This chain joins TRBV28 and TRBJ2-3, with D unresolved. Trimming left V 2 bases short and J 5 bases short, with 2 bases between. Germline V gene sequence: CDR1 MDHEN, CDR2 SYDVKM. This CDR3 spans 11 amino acids.

The chain uses TRBV12-5 and TRBJ2-2; TRBD2 agrees at 8 bases. The germline V gene has CDR1 LGHNT and CDR2 FRNRAP. This CDR3 contains 20 residues. Trimming removed 0 bases from V and 6 bases from J; junction bases left unmatched: 18. DNA for the CDR3: TGTGCTAGTGGTTTGGTAATCGATACCGGGACTAGTGCTTTGTCCGGGGAGCTGTTTTTT. This encodes CASGLVIDTGTSALSGELFF.

This chain uses TRBV7-2 with TRBJ2-5, with TRBD2 as a possible D gene (5 bases). This CDR3 contains 12 residues. V was pared by 6 bases and J by 9 bases, with 14 bases between. Germline assignment: CDR1 SGHTA and CDR2 FQGNSA. The CDR3 DNA follows: TGTGCCAGCAGTCGAGGAGCCGGGGCCCAGTACTTC. Translation: CASSRGAGAQYF.